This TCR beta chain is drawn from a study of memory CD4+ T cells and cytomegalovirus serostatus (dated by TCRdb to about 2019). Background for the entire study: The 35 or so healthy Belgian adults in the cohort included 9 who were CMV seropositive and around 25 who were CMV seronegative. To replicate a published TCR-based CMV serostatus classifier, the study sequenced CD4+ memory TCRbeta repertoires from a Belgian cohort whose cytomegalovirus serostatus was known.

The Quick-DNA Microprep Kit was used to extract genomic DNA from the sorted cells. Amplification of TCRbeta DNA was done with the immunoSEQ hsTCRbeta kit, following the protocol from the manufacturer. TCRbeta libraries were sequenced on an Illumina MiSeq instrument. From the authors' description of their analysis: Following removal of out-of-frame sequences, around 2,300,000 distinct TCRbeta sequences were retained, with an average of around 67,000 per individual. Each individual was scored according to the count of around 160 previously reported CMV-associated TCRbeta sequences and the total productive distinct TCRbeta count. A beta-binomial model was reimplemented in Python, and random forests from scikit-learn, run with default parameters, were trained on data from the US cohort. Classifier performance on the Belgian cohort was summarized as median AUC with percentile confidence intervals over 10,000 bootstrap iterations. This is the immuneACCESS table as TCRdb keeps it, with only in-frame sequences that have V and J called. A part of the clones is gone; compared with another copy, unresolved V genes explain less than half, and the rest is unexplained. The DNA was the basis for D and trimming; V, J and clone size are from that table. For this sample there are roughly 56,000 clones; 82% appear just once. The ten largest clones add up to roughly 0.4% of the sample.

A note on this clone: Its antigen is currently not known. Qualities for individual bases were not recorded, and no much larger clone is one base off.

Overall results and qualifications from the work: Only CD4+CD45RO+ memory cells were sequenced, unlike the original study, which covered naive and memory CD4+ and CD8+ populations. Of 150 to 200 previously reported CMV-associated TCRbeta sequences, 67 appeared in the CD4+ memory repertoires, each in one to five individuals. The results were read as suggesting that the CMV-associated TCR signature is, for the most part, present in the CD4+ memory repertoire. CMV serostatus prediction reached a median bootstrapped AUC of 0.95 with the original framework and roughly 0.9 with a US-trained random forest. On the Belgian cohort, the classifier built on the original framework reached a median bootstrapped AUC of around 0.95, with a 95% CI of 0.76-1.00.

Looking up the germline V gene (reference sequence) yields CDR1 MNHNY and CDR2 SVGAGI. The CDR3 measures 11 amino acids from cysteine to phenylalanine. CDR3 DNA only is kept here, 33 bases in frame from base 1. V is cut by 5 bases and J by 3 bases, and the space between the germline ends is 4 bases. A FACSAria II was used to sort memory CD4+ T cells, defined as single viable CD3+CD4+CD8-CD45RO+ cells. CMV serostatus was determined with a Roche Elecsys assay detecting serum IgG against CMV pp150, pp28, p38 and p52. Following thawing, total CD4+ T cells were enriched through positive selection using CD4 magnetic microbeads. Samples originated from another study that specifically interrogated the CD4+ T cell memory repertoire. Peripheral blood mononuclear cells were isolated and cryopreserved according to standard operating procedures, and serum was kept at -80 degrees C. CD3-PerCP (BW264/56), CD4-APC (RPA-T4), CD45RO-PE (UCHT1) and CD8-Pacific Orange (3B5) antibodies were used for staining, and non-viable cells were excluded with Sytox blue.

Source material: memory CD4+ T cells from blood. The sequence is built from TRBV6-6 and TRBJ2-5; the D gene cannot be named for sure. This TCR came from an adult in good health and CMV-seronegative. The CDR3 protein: CASSQEETQYF. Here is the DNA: TGTGCCAGCAGTCAGGAAGAGACCCAGTACTTC.